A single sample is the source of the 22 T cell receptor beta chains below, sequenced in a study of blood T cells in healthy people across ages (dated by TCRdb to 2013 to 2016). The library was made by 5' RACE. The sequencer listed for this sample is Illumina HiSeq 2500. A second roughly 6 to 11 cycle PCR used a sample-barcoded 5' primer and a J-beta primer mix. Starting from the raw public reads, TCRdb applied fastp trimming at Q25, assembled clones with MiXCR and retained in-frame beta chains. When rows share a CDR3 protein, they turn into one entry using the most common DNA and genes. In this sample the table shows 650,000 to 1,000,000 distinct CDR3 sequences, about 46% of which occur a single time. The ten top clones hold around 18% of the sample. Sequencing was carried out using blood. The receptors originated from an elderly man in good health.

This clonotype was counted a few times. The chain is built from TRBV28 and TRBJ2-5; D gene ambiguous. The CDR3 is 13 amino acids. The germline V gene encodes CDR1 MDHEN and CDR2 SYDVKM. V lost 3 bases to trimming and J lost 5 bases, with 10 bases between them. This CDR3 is CASSFMGFETQYF. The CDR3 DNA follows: TGTGCCAGCAGTTTTATGGGTTTTGAGACCCAGTACTTC.

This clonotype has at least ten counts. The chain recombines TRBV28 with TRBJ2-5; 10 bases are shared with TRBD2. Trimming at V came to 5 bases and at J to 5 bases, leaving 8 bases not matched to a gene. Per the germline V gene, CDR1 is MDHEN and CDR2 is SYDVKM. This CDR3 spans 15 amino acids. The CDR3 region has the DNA TGTGCCAGCAGTCAATCAGCGGGAGGGGGGGAGACCCAGTACTTC. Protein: CASSQSAGGGETQYF. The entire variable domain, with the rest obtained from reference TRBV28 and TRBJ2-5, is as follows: DVKVTQSSRYLVKRTGEKVFLECVQDMDHENMFWYRQDPGLGLRLIYFSYDVKMKEKGDIPEGYSVSREKKERFSLILESASTNQTSMYLCASSQSAGGGETQYFGPGTRLLVL.

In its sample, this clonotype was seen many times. CDR3 coding DNA: TGTGCCAGCAGCTTAGGGGTAGGGACTAGCCGGTACTTC. Residues: CASSLGVGTSRYF. The J gene is TRBJ2-7, the V gene TRBV7-2, with 9 positions matching TRBD2. The CDR3 is 13 amino acids. Unmatched junction bases numbered 7, after V lost 1 base and J lost 12 bases. Germline CDR1 and CDR2: SGHTA and FQGNSA.

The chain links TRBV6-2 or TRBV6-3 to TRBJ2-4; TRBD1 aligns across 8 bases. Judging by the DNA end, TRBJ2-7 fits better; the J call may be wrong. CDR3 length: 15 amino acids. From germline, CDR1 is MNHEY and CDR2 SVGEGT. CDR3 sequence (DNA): TGTGCCAGCAGTTTCCGGACAGGGCGAACAAACGAGCAGTACTTC. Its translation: CASSFRTGRTNEQYF.

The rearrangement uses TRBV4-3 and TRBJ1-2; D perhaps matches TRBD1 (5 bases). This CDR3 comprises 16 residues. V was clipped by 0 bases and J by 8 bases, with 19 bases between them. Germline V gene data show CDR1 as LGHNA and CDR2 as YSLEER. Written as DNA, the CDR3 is TGCGCCAGCAGCCAAGATGGTGGAGCTCAAAGGGACGGCTACACCTTC. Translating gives CASSQDGGAQRDGYTF.

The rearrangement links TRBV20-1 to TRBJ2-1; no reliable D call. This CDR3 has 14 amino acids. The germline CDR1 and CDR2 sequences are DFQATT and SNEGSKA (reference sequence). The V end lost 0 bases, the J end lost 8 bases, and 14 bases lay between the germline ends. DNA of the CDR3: TGCAGTGCTAGAGAGGACGGTACTTATCATGAGCAGTTCTTC. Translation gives CSAREDGTYHEQFF.

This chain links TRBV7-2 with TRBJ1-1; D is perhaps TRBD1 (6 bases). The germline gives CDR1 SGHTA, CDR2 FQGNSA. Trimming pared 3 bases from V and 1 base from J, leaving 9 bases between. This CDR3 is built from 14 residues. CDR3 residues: CASSFDRKNTEAFF. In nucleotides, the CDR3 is TGTGCCAGCAGCTTCGACAGGAAGAACACTGAAGCTTTCTTT.

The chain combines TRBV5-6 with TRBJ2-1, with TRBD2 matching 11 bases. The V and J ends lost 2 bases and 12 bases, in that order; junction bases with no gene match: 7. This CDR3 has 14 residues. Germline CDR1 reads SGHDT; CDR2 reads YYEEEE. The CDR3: CASSLNGLAGGQFF. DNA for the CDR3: TGTGCCAGCAGCTTAAACGGGCTAGCGGGAGGGCAGTTCTTC. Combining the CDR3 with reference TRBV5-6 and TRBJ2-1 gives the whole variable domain DAGVTQSPTHLIKTRGQQVTLRCSPKSGHDTVSWYQQALGQGPQFIFQYYEEEERQRGNFPDRFSGHQFPNYSSELNVNALLLGDSALYLCASSLNGLAGGQFFGPGTRLTVL.

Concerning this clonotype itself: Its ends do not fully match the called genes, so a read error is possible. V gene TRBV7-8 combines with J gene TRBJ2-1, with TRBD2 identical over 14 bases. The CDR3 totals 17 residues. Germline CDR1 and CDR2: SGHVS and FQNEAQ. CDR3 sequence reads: CASSQLGLAGAGNGQFF. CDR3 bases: TGTGCCAGCAGCCAACTGGGACTAGCGGGAGCTGGAAATGGGCAGTTCTTC.

The CDR3 spells CASSLQQEGGYTF. The CDR3 coding sequence is TGTGCCAGCAGTTTACAACAGGAGGGTGGCTACACCTTC. V gene TRBV12-3 or TRBV12-4 combines with J gene TRBJ1-2, with D maybe TRBD1 (5 bases). The CDR3 has 13 amino acids. V lost 2 bases, J lost 7 bases, and 11 bases lay in between.

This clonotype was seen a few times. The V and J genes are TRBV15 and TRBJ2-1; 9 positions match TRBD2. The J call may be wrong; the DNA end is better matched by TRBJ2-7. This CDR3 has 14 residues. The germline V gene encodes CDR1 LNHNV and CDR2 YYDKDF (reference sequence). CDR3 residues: CATSSGLANNEQYF. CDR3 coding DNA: TGTGCCACCAGCAGCGGACTAGCGAACAATGAGCAGTACTTC.

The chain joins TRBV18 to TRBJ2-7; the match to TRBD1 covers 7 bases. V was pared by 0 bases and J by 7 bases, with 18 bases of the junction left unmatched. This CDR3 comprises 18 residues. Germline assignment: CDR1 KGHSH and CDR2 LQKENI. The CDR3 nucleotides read TGTGCCAGCTCACCACCGATGAGGGGCAGGGGGTTCTACAATGAGCAGTACTTC. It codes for CASSPPMRGRGFYNEQYF.

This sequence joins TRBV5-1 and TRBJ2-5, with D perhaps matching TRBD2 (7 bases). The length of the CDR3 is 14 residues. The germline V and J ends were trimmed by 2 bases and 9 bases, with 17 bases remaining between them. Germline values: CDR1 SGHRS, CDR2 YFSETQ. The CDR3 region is CASSFSGLEGAQYF. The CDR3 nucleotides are TGCGCCAGCAGCTTTAGCGGGTTGGAGGGGGCCCAGTACTTC. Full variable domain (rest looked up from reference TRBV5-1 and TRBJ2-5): KAGVTQTPRYLIKTRGQQVTLSCSPISGHRSVSWYQQTPGQGLQFLFEYFSETQRNKGNFPGRFSGRQFSNSRSEMNVSTLELGDSALYLCASSFSGLEGAQYFGPGTRLLVL.

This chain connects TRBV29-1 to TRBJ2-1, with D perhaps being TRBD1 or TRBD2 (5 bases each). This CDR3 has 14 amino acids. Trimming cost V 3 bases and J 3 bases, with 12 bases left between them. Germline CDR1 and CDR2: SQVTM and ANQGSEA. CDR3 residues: CSVEGTRNYNEQFF. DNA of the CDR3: TGCAGCGTTGAGGGGACGAGGAACTACAATGAGCAGTTCTTC.

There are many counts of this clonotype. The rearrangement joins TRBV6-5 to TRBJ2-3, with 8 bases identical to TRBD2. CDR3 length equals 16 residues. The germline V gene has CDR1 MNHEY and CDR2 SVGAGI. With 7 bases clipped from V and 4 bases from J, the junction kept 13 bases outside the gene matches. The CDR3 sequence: CASTKRAGGGPDTQYF. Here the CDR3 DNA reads TGTGCCAGCACGAAGAGGGCGGGAGGTGGGCCAGATACGCAGTATTTT.

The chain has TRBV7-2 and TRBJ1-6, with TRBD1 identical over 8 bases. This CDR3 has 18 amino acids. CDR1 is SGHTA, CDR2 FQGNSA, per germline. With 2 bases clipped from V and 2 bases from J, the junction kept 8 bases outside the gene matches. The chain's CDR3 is CASSLSGGGIAYNSPLHF. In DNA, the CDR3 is TGTGCCAGCAGCTTATCAGGGGGCGGAATCGCCTATAATTCACCCCTCCACTTT.

The CDR3 nucleotides are TGTGCCTTGGGACAGGGTAACCAAGAGACCCAGTACTTC. Translated: CALGQGNQETQYF. J is TRBJ2-7 and V is TRBV30, with 9 bases aligning to TRBD1. The assigned J gene may be wrong: the sequence end matches TRBJ2-5 better. The CDR3 sequence is 13 residues long. CDR1 GTSNPN and CDR2 SVGIG come from the germline V gene (reference sequence).

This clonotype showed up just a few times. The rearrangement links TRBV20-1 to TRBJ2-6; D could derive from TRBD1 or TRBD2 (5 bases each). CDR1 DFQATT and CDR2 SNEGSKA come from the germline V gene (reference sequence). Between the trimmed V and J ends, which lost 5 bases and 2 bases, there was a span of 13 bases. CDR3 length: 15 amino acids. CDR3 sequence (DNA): TGCAGTGCTCAAGAGGGGAATCCTGGGGCCAACGTCCTGACTTTC. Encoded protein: CSAQEGNPGANVLTF.

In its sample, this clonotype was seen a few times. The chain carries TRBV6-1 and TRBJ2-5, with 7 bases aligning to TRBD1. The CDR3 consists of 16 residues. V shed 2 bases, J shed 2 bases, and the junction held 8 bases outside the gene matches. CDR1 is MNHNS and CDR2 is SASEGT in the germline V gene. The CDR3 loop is CASSEIGRGNQETQYF. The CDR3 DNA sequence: TGTGCCAGCAGTGAAATCGGCAGGGGGAATCAAGAGACCCAGTACTTC.

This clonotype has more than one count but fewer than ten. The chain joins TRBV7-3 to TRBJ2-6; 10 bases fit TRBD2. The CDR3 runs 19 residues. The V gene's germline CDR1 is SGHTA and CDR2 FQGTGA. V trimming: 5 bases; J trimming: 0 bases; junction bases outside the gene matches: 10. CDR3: CASSPSPGLASSGANVLTF. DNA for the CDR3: TGTGCCAGCAGCCCGTCACCGGGACTAGCGAGCTCTGGGGCCAACGTCCTGACTTTC.

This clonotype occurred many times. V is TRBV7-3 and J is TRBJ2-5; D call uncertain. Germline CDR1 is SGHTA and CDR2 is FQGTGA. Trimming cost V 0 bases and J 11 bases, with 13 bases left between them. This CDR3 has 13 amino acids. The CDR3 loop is CASSLTRDNEQYF. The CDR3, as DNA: TGTGCCAGCAGCTTAACCAGAGACAATGAGCAGTACTTC.

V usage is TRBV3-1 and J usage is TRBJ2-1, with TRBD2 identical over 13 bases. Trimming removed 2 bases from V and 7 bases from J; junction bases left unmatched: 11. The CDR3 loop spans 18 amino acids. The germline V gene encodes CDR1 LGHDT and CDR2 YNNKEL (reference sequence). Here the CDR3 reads CASSQPGETSGRRNEQFF. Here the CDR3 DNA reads TGTGCCAGCAGCCAACCAGGGGAGACTAGCGGGAGGAGGAATGAGCAGTTCTTC.